This TCR beta chain was sequenced during a study of cytomegalovirus exposure and HLA in healthy donors. Whole-study results and caveats: According to the study, 160 or so TCR beta chains were cytomegalovirus-associated. One variant, a missense change in DCLRE1C, was linked in a later analysis to TCR beta V- and J-gene trimming.

Both 60 Vbeta primers and 13 Jbeta primers went into the PCR. Clones were sequenced by immunoSEQ multiplex PCR, and TCRdb holds only the in-frame ones, with some missing. Counted here are about 36,000 clones, roughly two thirds occurring once; the ten biggest clones make up over 6%. Worth noting for this clone: The target antigen is unknown.

V was pared by 7 bases and J by 2 bases, with 1 base of the junction left unmatched. Germline V gene lookup returns CDR1 SQVTM and CDR2 ANQGSEA. The CDR3 loop spans 12 amino acids. V usage is TRBV29-1 and J usage is TRBJ2-3, with TRBD2 matching 9 bases. The receptor was derived from a man aged 25 to 45 in good health and CMV-seronegative. The specimen was PBMCs. The CDR3 loop reads CSASGNTDTQYF. For the CDR3, the DNA is TGCAGCGCTAGCGGGAACACAGATACGCAGTATTTT.